This T cell receptor beta chain comes out of a study of OX40 agonist ivuxolimab in advanced cancers. Data came from immunoSEQ multiplex PCR; TCRdb stores just in-frame clones and leaves some out. Of tens of thousands of clones in the sample, approximately 95% are singletons; the top ten hold around 21%. The germline V gene encodes CDR1 LNHDA and CDR2 SQIVND (reference sequence). V gave up 9 bases and J gave up 2 bases, with 17 bases separating them. CDR3 length: 14 amino acids. The chain employs TRBV19 and TRBJ2-7, with D possibly being TRBD2 (6 bases). The source is an adult with an advanced solid tumor such as melanoma, head and neck, liver or kidney cancer. Sequencing used CD4+ or CD8+ T cells sorted from blood, obtained in a trial of the OX40 agonist ivuxolimab. CDR3 sequence (DNA): TGTGCCAGCGCTACTAGCCCTTCAGCCTACGAGCAGTACTTC. Residues: CASATSPSAYEQYF.